This is a list of T cell receptor beta chains from one sample in a study of monozygotic twins with inflammatory bowel disease. TCRdb re-called the 5' RACE reads; one entry per CDR3 protein, DNA not given. Its listing shows about 160,000 distinct CDR3 sequences. The source material was blood. The receptors come from a human donor with ulcerative colitis or Crohn's disease, or a healthy co-twin of an affected twin (not recorded which). CDR3s include the opening cysteine and the closing phenylalanine or tryptophan.

TRBJ1-1	TRBV7-2	CASSSSMRTEAFF
TRBJ2-3	TRBV5-1	CASSLVTSTDTQYF
TRBJ2-3	TRBV7-2	CASSLGPTGNSTDTQYF
TRBJ2-6	TRBV9	CASSVATGFGANVLTF
TRBJ2-1	TRBV20-1	CSASPYGVAGEQFF
TRBJ2-1	TRBV20-1	CSARGDSPYNEQFF
TRBJ2-7	TRBV19	CASSIGRLAESYEQYF
TRBJ1-3	TRBV7-9	CASSLDTSSGNTIYF
TRBJ2-3	TRBV24-1	CATSGLLGQEGTSTDTQYF
TRBJ1-1	TRBV5-4	CASSLELTNTEAFF
TRBJ2-3	TRBV15	CATSRDPTGNTDTQYF
TRBJ2-7	TRBV27	CASSLYLGVGEQYF
TRBJ2-7	TRBV6-6	CASSSSSEQYF
TRBJ2-3	TRBV12-3/TRBV12-4	CASTPSTDTQYF
TRBJ1-5	TRBV19	CASSLGVQPQHF
TRBJ1-5	TRBV24-1	CATTGPGNQPQHF
TRBJ1-2	TRBV7-2	CASSPLDRNYGYTF
TRBJ2-1	TRBV9	CASSTWTGYNEQFF
TRBJ2-5	TRBV5-1	CASSLDPTNPGTQYF
TRBJ1-1	TRBV5-1	CASRTGPNTEAFF
TRBJ2-3	TRBV19	CASSIVGGGATDTQYF
TRBJ2-1	TRBV11-1	CASSLEGPSNEQFF
TRBJ1-1	TRBV5-1	CASSQTVNTEAFF
TRBJ2-4	TRBV20-1	CSGWTAENIQYF
TRBJ2-7	TRBV14	CASSHLYRGSIHEQYF
TRBJ2-1	TRBV5-1	CASSLGQSNEQFF
TRBJ2-6	TRBV27	CASSLVGTGYVPGANVLTF
TRBJ2-5	TRBV5-1	CASSLEYQETQYF
TRBJ2-1	TRBV7-3	CASRGLAVDNEQFF
TRBJ2-3	TRBV20-1	CSAPPPLWARHTDTQYF
TRBJ2-1	TRBV11-3	CASSPTGFRQFF
TRBJ2-7	TRBV20-1	CSASGTGPRGEQYF
TRBJ2-2	TRBV5-1	CASSLRGYGTGELFF
TRBJ2-3	TRBV20-1	CSARVPVRKWDTQYF
TRBJ2-7	TRBV7-2	CASSLGDGSFLYF
TRBJ2-3	TRBV4-3	CASSQDYSTDTQYF
TRBJ2-1	TRBV28	CASSSGLNEQFF
TRBJ1-2	TRBV5-1	CASYPGTGGNYGYTF
TRBJ1-5	TRBV7-2	CASSADRVDTSQHF
TRBJ2-2	TRBV6-5	CASSRATSGRRTGELFF
TRBJ1-6	TRBV7-2	CASSLARESSYNSPLHF
TRBJ2-3	TRBV20-1	CSARGPQGGTDTQYF
TRBJ2-7	TRBV20-1	CSALQDSQGYEQYF
TRBJ2-1	TRBV5-1	CASSLAGTSGINEQFF
TRBJ1-6	TRBV9	CASSIGDRNGGSPLHF
TRBJ2-3	TRBV28	CASSTKMTGGKDTQYF
TRBJ1-4	TRBV7-2	CASSRTGSLRNEKLFF
TRBJ1-1	TRBV10-3	CAISESIQMNTEAFF
TRBJ2-2	TRBV5-4	CASSLGTGHTGELFF
TRBJ1-4	TRBV12-3/TRBV12-4	CASSPPEGGGEKLFF
TRBJ2-7	TRBV19	CASSPGSNYEQYF
TRBJ2-1	TRBV19	CASSISSGRTYNEQFF
TRBJ2-2	TRBV12-3/TRBV12-4	CASRKGTSGVGELFF
TRBJ2-7	TRBV7-6	CASSFSATAYEQYF
TRBJ2-1	TRBV5-1	CASSLDRANEQFF
TRBJ1-2	TRBV6-5	CASSNRGGYTF
TRBJ2-1	TRBV5-1	CASSLRTANEQFF
TRBJ2-1	TRBV5-4	CASSLGGGMYNEQFF
TRBJ2-2	TRBV9	CANQKPGRVAQNTGELFF
TRBJ2-1	TRBV21-1	CASSKDGGDYNEQFF